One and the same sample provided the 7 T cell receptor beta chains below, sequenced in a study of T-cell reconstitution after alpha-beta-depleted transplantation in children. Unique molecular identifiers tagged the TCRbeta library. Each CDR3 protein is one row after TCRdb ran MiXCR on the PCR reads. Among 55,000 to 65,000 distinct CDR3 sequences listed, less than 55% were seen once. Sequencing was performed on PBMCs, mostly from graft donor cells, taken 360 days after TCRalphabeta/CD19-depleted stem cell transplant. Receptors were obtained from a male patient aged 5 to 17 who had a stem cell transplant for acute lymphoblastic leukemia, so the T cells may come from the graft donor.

The DNA for the CDR3 is TGTGCCAGCAGTGACTCCGGGACCCGGGGGGTAGATACGCAGTATTTT. Encoded protein: CASSDSGTRGVDTQYF. This rearrangement joins TRBV6-4 to TRBJ2-3; the match to TRBD2 covers 7 bases. This CDR3 contains 16 residues. Germline assignment: CDR1 MRHNA and CDR2 SNTAGT. The V and J ends lost 0 bases and 5 bases, in that order; junction bases with no gene match: 8.

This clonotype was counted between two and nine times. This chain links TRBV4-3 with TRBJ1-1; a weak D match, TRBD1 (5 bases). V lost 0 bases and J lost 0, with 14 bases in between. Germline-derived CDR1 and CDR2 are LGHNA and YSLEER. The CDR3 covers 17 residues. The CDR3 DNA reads TGCGCCAGCAGCCAAGATGCATGGGGCATTATGAACACTGAAGCTTTCTTT. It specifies CASSQDAWGIMNTEAFF.

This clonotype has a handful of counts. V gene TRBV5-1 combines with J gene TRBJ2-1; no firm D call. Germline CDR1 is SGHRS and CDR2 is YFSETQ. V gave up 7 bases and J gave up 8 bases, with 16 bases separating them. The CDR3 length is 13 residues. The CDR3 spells CASGSWFGDEQFF. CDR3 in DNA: TGCGCCAGCGGTTCGTGGTTCGGCGATGAGCAGTTCTTC. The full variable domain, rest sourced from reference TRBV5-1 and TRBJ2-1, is KAGVTQTPRYLIKTRGQQVTLSCSPISGHRSVSWYQQTPGQGLQFLFEYFSETQRNKGNFPGRFSGRQFSNSRSEMNVSTLELGDSALYLCASGSWFGDEQFFGPGTRLTVL.

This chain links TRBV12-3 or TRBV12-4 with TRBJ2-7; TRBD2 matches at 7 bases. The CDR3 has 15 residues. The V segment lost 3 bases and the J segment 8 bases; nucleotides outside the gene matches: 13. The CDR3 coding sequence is TGTGCCAGCAGTTTGCCTGGGGGGGATATATACCAGCAGTACTTC. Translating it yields CASSLPGGDIYQQYF.

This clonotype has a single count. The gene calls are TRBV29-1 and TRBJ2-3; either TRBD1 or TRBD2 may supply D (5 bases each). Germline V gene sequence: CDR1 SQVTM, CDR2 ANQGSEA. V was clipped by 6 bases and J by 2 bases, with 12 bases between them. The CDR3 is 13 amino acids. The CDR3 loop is CSVGTIFTDTQYF. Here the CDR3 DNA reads TGCAGCGTCGGGACCATTTTCACAGATACGCAGTATTTT.

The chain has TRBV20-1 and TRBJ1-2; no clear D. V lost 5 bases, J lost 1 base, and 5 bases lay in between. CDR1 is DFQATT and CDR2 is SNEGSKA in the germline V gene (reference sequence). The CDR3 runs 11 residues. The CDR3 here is CSAQDNYGYTF. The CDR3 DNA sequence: TGCAGTGCTCAAGATAACTATGGCTACACCTTC.

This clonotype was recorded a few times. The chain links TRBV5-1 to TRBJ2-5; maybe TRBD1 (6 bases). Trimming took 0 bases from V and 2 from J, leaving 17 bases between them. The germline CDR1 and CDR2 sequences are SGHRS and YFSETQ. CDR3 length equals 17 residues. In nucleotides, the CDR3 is TGCGCCAGCAGCTTGGATCCCCCGGGGACACGTCAAGAGACCCAGTACTTC. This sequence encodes CASSLDPPGTRQETQYF.